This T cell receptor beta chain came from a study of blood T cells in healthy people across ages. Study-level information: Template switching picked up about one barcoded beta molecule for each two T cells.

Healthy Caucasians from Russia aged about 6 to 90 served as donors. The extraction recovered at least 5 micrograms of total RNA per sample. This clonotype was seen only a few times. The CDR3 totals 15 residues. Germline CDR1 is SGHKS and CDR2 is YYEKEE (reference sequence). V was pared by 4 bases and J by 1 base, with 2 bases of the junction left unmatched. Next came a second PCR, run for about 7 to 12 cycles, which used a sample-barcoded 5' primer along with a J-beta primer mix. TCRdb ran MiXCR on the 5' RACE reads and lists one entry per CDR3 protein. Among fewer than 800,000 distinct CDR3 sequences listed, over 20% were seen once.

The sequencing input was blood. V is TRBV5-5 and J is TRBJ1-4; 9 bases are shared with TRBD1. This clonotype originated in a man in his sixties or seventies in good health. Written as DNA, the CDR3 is TGTGCCAGCAGCCTGGACAGGGGAACTAATGAAAAACTGTTTTTT. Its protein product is CASSLDRGTNEKLFF.